Listed below are T cell receptor beta chains from one sample, sequenced in a study of radiotherapy plus CTLA-4 blockade in lung cancer. Sequencing used immunoSEQ multiplex PCR; TCRdb keeps in-frame clones, though not all of them. The table records 90,000 to 130,000 clones, 81% of them present only once. The specimen comprised peripheral blood, sampled from a patient treated with radiotherapy plus ipilimumab. These receptors were obtained from a human donor with non-small cell lung cancer that progressed on radiotherapy plus ipilimumab. Some clones in this sample may be carry-over from other donors' samples. CDR3s include the opening cysteine and the closing phenylalanine or tryptophan. Fields, in order: J gene, D gene, clone size, V gene, CDR3 protein, CDR3 DNA. A D gene is named only where the DNA matches it firmly. Only part of the rows carry a size: once, few, many, or a class if the clone is expanded.

J gene: TRBJ1-2
D gene: TRBD1
clone size: .
V gene: TRBV9
CDR3 protein: CASTASQGLGYTF
CDR3 DNA: TGTGCCAGCACCGCTTCACAGGGGTTGGGCTACACCTTC

J gene: TRBJ1-2
D gene: .
clone size: .
V gene: TRBV6-1
CDR3 protein: CASSEGGGGYGYTF
CDR3 DNA: TGTGCCAGCAGTGAAGGAGGGGGGGGCTATGGCTACACCTTC

J gene: TRBJ1-2
D gene: .
clone size: .
V gene: TRBV29-1
CDR3 protein: CSDRRFQRLGSGYTF
CDR3 DNA: TGCAGCGATAGGAGGTTCCAACGGTTGGGTAGTGGCTACACCTTC

J gene: TRBJ2-6
D gene: TRBD1
clone size: once
V gene: TRBV19
CDR3 protein: CASKGAQGANSGANVLTF
CDR3 DNA: TGTGCCAGTAAAGGGGCCCAGGGGGCAAACTCTGGGGCCAACGTCCTGACTTTC

J gene: TRBJ1-1
D gene: TRBD1
clone size: .
V gene: TRBV15
CDR3 protein: CATSRDPAGGGTEAFF
CDR3 DNA: TGTGCCACCAGCAGAGATCCGGCAGGGGGCGGCACTGAAGCTTTCTTT

J gene: TRBJ1-5
D gene: TRBD1
clone size: few
V gene: TRBV19
CDR3 protein: CASSMGWGDRNQPQHF
CDR3 DNA: TGTGCCAGTAGTATGGGGTGGGGGGACAGAAATCAGCCCCAGCATTTT

J gene: TRBJ2-2
D gene: .
clone size: .
V gene: TRBV9
CDR3 protein: CASSVYSQNTGELFF
CDR3 DNA: TGTGCCAGCAGCGTATACAGTCAGAACACCGGGGAGCTGTTTTTT

J gene: TRBJ2-3
D gene: TRBD1
clone size: .
V gene: TRBV5-1
CDR3 protein: CASSLFAGGRADTQYF
CDR3 DNA: TGCGCCAGCAGCTTGTTCGCAGGGGGTCGGGCAGATACGCAGTATTTT

J gene: TRBJ2-7
D gene: .
clone size: .
V gene: TRBV6-5
CDR3 protein: CASSPQSYEQYF
CDR3 DNA: TGTGCCAGCAGTCCACAGTCCTACGAGCAGTACTTC

J gene: TRBJ2-7
D gene: .
clone size: once
V gene: TRBV14
CDR3 protein: CASSQGRLQGEQYF
CDR3 DNA: TGTGCCAGCAGCCAAGGCAGGTTGCAGGGCGAGCAGTACTTC

J gene: TRBJ2-3
D gene: .
clone size: .
V gene: TRBV5-6
CDR3 protein: CASSFGTDTQYF
CDR3 DNA: TGTGCCAGCAGCTTCGGCACAGATACGCAGTATTTT

J gene: TRBJ1-4
D gene: .
clone size: .
V gene: TRBV5-4
CDR3 protein: CASSPTPPGATNEKLFF
CDR3 DNA: TGTGCCAGCAGCCCGACCCCCCCGGGGGCAACTAATGAAAAACTGTTTTTT

J gene: TRBJ2-2
D gene: .
clone size: .
V gene: TRBV11-3
CDR3 protein: CASSTREDGELFF
CDR3 DNA: TGTGCCAGCAGCACCAGGGAGGACGGGGAGCTGTTTTTT

J gene: TRBJ1-5
D gene: TRBD1
clone size: once
V gene: TRBV18
CDR3 protein: CASSPGQSTYQPQHF
CDR3 DNA: TGTGCCAGCTCACCGGGACAGTCCACCTATCAGCCCCAGCATTTT

J gene: TRBJ2-2
D gene: .
clone size: .
V gene: TRBV5-1
CDR3 protein: CASSLAYTGELFF
CDR3 DNA: TGCGCCAGCAGCTTGGCTTACACCGGGGAGCTGTTTTTT

J gene: TRBJ2-1
D gene: .
clone size: .
V gene: TRBV2
CDR3 protein: CASSEDSGTHYRQFF
CDR3 DNA: TGTGCCAGCAGTGAAGACTCCGGGACACATTATCGGCAGTTCTTC

J gene: TRBJ2-3
D gene: TRBD2
clone size: .
V gene: TRBV4-1
CDR3 protein: CASSQFLAGGRTQYF
CDR3 DNA: TGCGCCAGCAGCCAATTTCTAGCGGGGGGGCGTACGCAGTATTTT

J gene: TRBJ1-1
D gene: TRBD1
clone size: .
V gene: TRBV6-5
CDR3 protein: CASSRQGIAEAFF
CDR3 DNA: TGTGCCAGCAGTCGACAGGGGATCGCTGAAGCTTTCTTT

J gene: TRBJ1-2
D gene: .
clone size: .
V gene: TRBV9
CDR3 protein: CASSPQTGDYGYTF
CDR3 DNA: TGTGCCAGCAGCCCTCAGACGGGGGACTATGGCTACACCTTC

J gene: TRBJ1-5
D gene: .
clone size: .
V gene: TRBV27
CDR3 protein: CASSLQGPYSNQPQHF
CDR3 DNA: TGTGCCAGCAGTTTACAGGGCCCATATAGCAATCAGCCCCAGCATTTT

J gene: TRBJ1-1
D gene: .
clone size: .
V gene: TRBV7-9
CDR3 protein: CASSLVGGPTEAFF
CDR3 DNA: TGTGCCAGCAGCTTAGTTGGGGGGCCGACTGAAGCTTTCTTT

J gene: TRBJ1-5
D gene: .
clone size: .
V gene: TRBV18
CDR3 protein: CASSPRPGAQPQHF
CDR3 DNA: TGTGCCAGCTCACCCCGGCCCGGAGCTCAGCCCCAGCATTTT

J gene: TRBJ2-7
D gene: .
clone size: .
V gene: TRBV6-5
CDR3 protein: CASSSRRGPYEQYF
CDR3 DNA: TGTGCCAGCAGTTCCAGGAGGGGCCCCTACGAGCAGTACTTC

J gene: TRBJ2-1
D gene: TRBD2
clone size: few
V gene: TRBV5-1
CDR3 protein: CASSLGLAENEQFF
CDR3 DNA: TGCGCCAGCAGCTTGGGACTAGCGGAGAATGAGCAGTTCTTC

J gene: TRBJ2-2
D gene: TRBD1
clone size: .
V gene: TRBV15
CDR3 protein: CATSTGQGNTGELFF
CDR3 DNA: TGTGCCACCAGCACGGGACAGGGTAACACCGGGGAGCTGTTTTTT

J gene: TRBJ1-6
D gene: TRBD1
clone size: .
V gene: TRBV27
CDR3 protein: CASSLVLRGSYNSPLHF
CDR3 DNA: TGTGCCAGCAGTTTGGTCCTCAGGGGGTCATATAATTCACCCCTCCACTTT

J gene: TRBJ2-7
D gene: TRBD2
clone size: few
V gene: TRBV6-5
CDR3 protein: CASSSQLAGIYEQYF
CDR3 DNA: TGTGCCAGCAGCTCCCAACTAGCGGGGATTTACGAGCAGTACTTC

J gene: TRBJ1-5
D gene: .
clone size: .
V gene: TRBV6-1
CDR3 protein: CASSEAYGNQPQHF
CDR3 DNA: TGTGCCAGCAGTGAAGCGTACGGCAATCAGCCCCAGCATTTT

J gene: TRBJ1-1
D gene: TRBD1
clone size: many
V gene: TRBV6-6
CDR3 protein: CASRRQGAEAFF
CDR3 DNA: TGTGCCAGCAGACGACAGGGGGCCGAAGCTTTCTTT

J gene: TRBJ1-1
D gene: .
clone size: .
V gene: TRBV21-1
CDR3 protein: CASSKEERSVGGSNTEAFF
CDR3 DNA: TGTGCCAGCAGCAAAGAGGAGAGGTCGGTCGGCGGGTCGAACACTGAAGCTTTCTTT

J gene: TRBJ2-7
D gene: .
clone size: .
V gene: TRBV6-6
CDR3 protein: CASSPTLYTYEQYF
CDR3 DNA: TGTGCCAGCAGCCCTACCCTCTATACCTACGAGCAGTACTTC

J gene: TRBJ2-7
D gene: TRBD2
clone size: .
V gene: TRBV5-4
CDR3 protein: CASSREGEAGSSEQYF
CDR3 DNA: TGTGCCAGCAGCCGGGAGGGGGAGGCAGGGAGCTCCGAGCAGTACTTC

J gene: TRBJ1-6
D gene: TRBD1
clone size: .
V gene: TRBV6-6
CDR3 protein: CASWEGSGGNSPLHF
CDR3 DNA: TGTGCCAGCTGGGAAGGGTCAGGGGGGAATTCACCCCTCCACTTT

J gene: TRBJ2-3
D gene: .
clone size: .
V gene: TRBV11-2
CDR3 protein: CASSQYIIGYTQYF
CDR3 DNA: TGTGCCAGCAGCCAATATATCATAGGTTATACGCAGTATTTT

J gene: TRBJ2-2
D gene: TRBD2
clone size: .
V gene: TRBV7-2
CDR3 protein: CASSPSGTNTGELFF
CDR3 DNA: TGTGCCAGCAGCCCAAGCGGGACGAACACCGGGGAGCTGTTTTTT

J gene: TRBJ1-2
D gene: .
clone size: .
V gene: TRBV6-1
CDR3 protein: CVTVANYGYTF
CDR3 DNA: TGTGTCACAGTTGCTAACTATGGCTACACCTTC

J gene: TRBJ2-3
D gene: .
clone size: .
V gene: TRBV7-6
CDR3 protein: CASSLGNTQYF
CDR3 DNA: TGTGCCAGCAGCTTAGGGAATACGCAGTATTTT

J gene: TRBJ2-7
D gene: .
clone size: few
V gene: TRBV28
CDR3 protein: CASRDSLYEQYF
CDR3 DNA: TGTGCCAGCAGGGACAGTCTCTACGAGCAGTACTTC

J gene: TRBJ1-5
D gene: .
clone size: once
V gene: TRBV28
CDR3 protein: CVSSFRGFENQPQHF
CDR3 DNA: TGTGTCAGCAGTTTCAGAGGGTTCGAGAATCAGCCCCAGCATTTT

J gene: TRBJ1-4
D gene: .
clone size: .
V gene: TRBV6-1
CDR3 protein: CASSEARGFSEKLFF
CDR3 DNA: TGTGCCAGCAGTGAAGCAAGAGGCTTCTCCGAAAAACTGTTTTTT

J gene: TRBJ2-5
D gene: .
clone size: .
V gene: TRBV7-2
CDR3 protein: CASSLTRQGVQETQYF
CDR3 DNA: TGTGCCAGCAGCTTAACGCGGCAGGGCGTCCAAGAGACCCAGTACTTC

J gene: TRBJ1-5
D gene: .
clone size: .
V gene: TRBV19
CDR3 protein: CASSTLQGFGNQPQHF
CDR3 DNA: TGTGCCAGTAGCACCCTACAGGGCTTTGGCAATCAGCCCCAGCATTTT

J gene: TRBJ2-1
D gene: TRBD2
clone size: .
V gene: TRBV15
CDR3 protein: CATSRGILAGNNEQFF
CDR3 DNA: TGTGCCACCAGCAGAGGAATCTTAGCGGGGAACAATGAGCAGTTCTTC

J gene: TRBJ2-1
D gene: .
clone size: .
V gene: TRBV11-3
CDR3 protein: CASSLGPAGNEQFF
CDR3 DNA: TGTGCCAGCAGCTTAGGTCCAGCTGGCAATGAGCAGTTCTTC

J gene: TRBJ1-2
D gene: TRBD1
clone size: .
V gene: TRBV7-9
CDR3 protein: CASRNERFHRGDGYTF
CDR3 DNA: TGTGCCAGCAGGAACGAGCGGTTCCACAGGGGGGATGGCTACACCTTC

J gene: TRBJ1-2
D gene: .
clone size: .
V gene: TRBV15
CDR3 protein: CATSTGHGYGYTF
CDR3 DNA: TGTGCCACCAGCACAGGGCATGGCTATGGCTACACCTTC

J gene: TRBJ2-7
D gene: .
clone size: .
V gene: TRBV18
CDR3 protein: CASSPQGSYEQYF
CDR3 DNA: TGTGCCAGCTCACCACAGGGGTCCTACGAGCAGTACTTC

J gene: TRBJ1-6
D gene: .
clone size: .
V gene: TRBV19
CDR3 protein: CASCGASSPLHF
CDR3 DNA: TGTGCCAGTTGCGGGGCGAGCTCACCCCTCCACTTT

J gene: TRBJ2-7
D gene: TRBD1
clone size: .
V gene: TRBV14
CDR3 protein: CASSPPADRGNYEQYF
CDR3 DNA: TGTGCCAGCAGCCCTCCTGCGGACAGGGGGAACTACGAGCAGTACTTC

J gene: TRBJ2-7
D gene: TRBD1
clone size: .
V gene: TRBV4-1
CDR3 protein: CASSQGTQGREQYF
CDR3 DNA: TGCGCCAGCAGCCAAGGAACACAGGGGCGGGAGCAGTACTTC

J gene: TRBJ2-2
D gene: TRBD1
clone size: .
V gene: TRBV7-2
CDR3 protein: CASSFDRGTGELFF
CDR3 DNA: TGTGCCAGCAGCTTCGACAGGGGCACCGGGGAGCTGTTTTTT

J gene: TRBJ2-1
D gene: TRBD2
clone size: .
V gene: TRBV7-2
CDR3 protein: CASSLRWGGGVNNEQFF
CDR3 DNA: TGTGCCAGCAGCTTACGTTGGGGCGGGGGAGTCAACAATGAGCAGTTCTTC

J gene: TRBJ2-7
D gene: TRBD1
clone size: .
V gene: TRBV5-1
CDR3 protein: CASSSRDSLEGQYF
CDR3 DNA: TGCGCCAGCAGCTCCCGGGACAGCCTTGAAGGGCAGTACTTC

J gene: TRBJ2-5
D gene: TRBD1
clone size: .
V gene: TRBV6-5
CDR3 protein: CASSYRTGGQETQYF
CDR3 DNA: TGTGCCAGCAGTTACAGGACAGGGGGCCAAGAGACCCAGTACTTC

J gene: TRBJ1-2
D gene: TRBD1
clone size: .
V gene: TRBV27
CDR3 protein: CASSPGQGSSYGYTF
CDR3 DNA: TGTGCCAGCAGTCCCGGACAGGGCTCCTCCTATGGCTACACCTTC

J gene: TRBJ1-4
D gene: TRBD1
clone size: once
V gene: TRBV11-2
CDR3 protein: CASSPGDPGQLRLFF
CDR3 DNA: TGTGCCAGCAGCCCTGGGGACCCGGGACAGTTGAGACTGTTTTTT

J gene: TRBJ2-5
D gene: .
clone size: .
V gene: TRBV5-1
CDR3 protein: CASSLSGNQETQYF
CDR3 DNA: TGCGCCAGCAGCTTATCAGGAAATCAAGAGACCCAGTACTTC

J gene: TRBJ1-5
D gene: .
clone size: .
V gene: TRBV6-4
CDR3 protein: CASSAPAGIESYQPQHF
CDR3 DNA: TGTGCCAGCAGTGCCCCCGCGGGGATAGAATCCTATCAGCCCCAGCATTTT

J gene: TRBJ2-2
D gene: .
clone size: .
V gene: TRBV7-2
CDR3 protein: CASSPYKLATGELFF
CDR3 DNA: TGTGCCAGCAGCCCCTACAAATTGGCCACCGGGGAGCTGTTTTTT

J gene: TRBJ1-2
D gene: .
clone size: few
V gene: TRBV6-5
CDR3 protein: CASSYSQVLDGYTF
CDR3 DNA: TGTGCCAGCAGTTACTCCCAAGTACTCGATGGCTACACCTTC